This passage covers 29 T cell receptor beta chains from one sample sequenced in a study of cytomegalovirus exposure and HLA in healthy donors. TCRdb keeps only in-frame clones here, not all; method: immunoSEQ multiplex PCR. This table holds some 350,000 clones, roughly 87% found once. Sequencing was carried out using PBMCs. These receptors were taken from a woman under 40 in good health and CMV-seropositive.

This chain connects TRBV15 to TRBJ2-2; 10 bases match TRBD2. Germline CDR1 reads LNHNV; CDR2 reads YYDKDF (reference sequence). The CDR3 covers 17 residues. J lost 4 bases, V lost 5 bases, and 10 bases had no gene match. The chain's CDR3 is CATSPQAGGLGTGELFF. In nucleotides, the CDR3 is TGTGCCACCAGCCCCCAAGCGGGAGGGCTTGGCACCGGGGAGCTGTTTTTT.

Only one count was recorded for this clone. J is TRBJ2-2 and V is TRBV6-7; TRBD1 matches 7 bases. Being an ORF, TRBV6-7 has a function that is uncertain. CDR3 size: 14 residues. Trimming took 5 bases from V and 1 from J; bases not matched to a gene: 1. DNA of the CDR3: TGTGCCAGCAGTCGACAGGGGAACACCGGGGAGCTGTTTTTT. Protein: CASSRQGNTGELFF.

The chain joins TRBV27 to TRBJ2-5; D is undetermined. CDR1 and CDR2 from the germline V gene are MNHEY and SMNVEV (reference sequence). The CDR3 covers 14 residues. Trimming stripped 2 bases from V and 4 bases from J, with 11 bases between. This CDR3 is CASSLIGLGETQYF. Written as DNA, the CDR3 is TGTGCCAGCAGTTTAATAGGGCTAGGAGAGACCCAGTACTTC.

CDR3 amino acids: CASSQELGGTLYGYTF. The DNA of the CDR3 is TGTGCCAGCAGCCAAGAACTGGGGGGGACTCTCTATGGCTACACCTTC. V is TRBV14 and J is TRBJ1-2; D is possibly TRBD1 (5 bases). The CDR3 is 16 amino acids. The V end was cut by 0 bases, the J end by 4 bases, with 15 bases between. In germline, CDR1 is SGHDN, CDR2 FVKESK.

This clone has just one count. The CDR3 DNA follows: TGTGCCAGCAGCCAAGGGGTCCGAGTGGAGCAGTACTTC. Its protein is CASSQGVRVEQYF. The chain is built from TRBV14 and TRBJ2-7, with D hard to call. Germline V gene sequence: CDR1 SGHDN, CDR2 FVKESK. The V and J ends lost 1 base and 7 bases respectively, with 11 bases between them. This CDR3 has 13 residues.

This chain connects TRBV27 to TRBJ2-5; D unresolved. Trimming took off 2 bases at V and 5 bases at J, with 18 bases between the two ends. From germline, CDR1 is MNHEY and CDR2 SMNVEV (reference sequence). This CDR3 has 16 residues. In nucleotides, the CDR3 is TGTGCCAGCAGTTTAGAGGTCGGCAGGTCAAGGGAGACCCAGTACTTC. This translates into CASSLEVGRSRETQYF.

The rearrangement uses TRBV30 and TRBJ1-2; D unclear. Germline CDR1 is GTSNPN and CDR2 is SVGIG (reference sequence). V lost 1 base and J lost 5, with 11 bases in between. The CDR3 spans 13 residues. The CDR3 here is CAWSAWAQYGYTF. As DNA, the CDR3 is TGTGCCTGGAGTGCCTGGGCGCAATATGGCTACACCTTC.

This sequence joins TRBV5-1 and TRBJ2-7; D is unclear. The V gene's germline CDR1 is SGHRS and CDR2 YFSETQ. Trimming pared 4 bases from V and 7 bases from J, leaving 12 bases between. The CDR3 covers 12 residues. In DNA, the CDR3 is TGCGCCAGCAGCACTGAGCTGCGAGAGCAGTACTTC. Protein sequence: CASSTELREQYF.

This sequence joins TRBV27 and TRBJ2-7; 7 nucleotides match TRBD1. CDR3 length: 14 residues. Germline-derived CDR1 and CDR2 are MNHEY and SMNVEV (reference sequence). V lost 5 bases and J lost 2; bases outside the gene matches: 6. CDR3 sequence: CASSDGDSPYEQYF. The CDR3 DNA is TGTGCCAGCAGTGACGGGGACAGTCCCTACGAGCAGTACTTC.

The gene calls are TRBV4-1 and TRBJ2-1; TRBD2 aligns across 16 bases. CDR3 length: 15 amino acids. The junction had 2 bases not matched to a gene; V was cut back by 5 bases and J by 7 bases. Germline V lookup: CDR1 MGHRA, CDR2 YSYEKL. Here the CDR3 DNA reads TGCGCCAGCAGCGGGACTAGCGGGAGGGCTAATGAGCAGTTCTTC. Its protein is CASSGTSGRANEQFF.

In its sample, this clone was seen once. The V and J genes are TRBV28 and TRBJ1-2, with D maybe TRBD1 (5 bases). Germline V gene lookup returns CDR1 MDHEN and CDR2 SYDVKM. The CDR3 length is 14 residues. V lost 6 bases to trimming and J lost 4 bases, with 15 bases between them. In DNA, the CDR3 is TGTGCCAGCAGAGAGGGGAGTAACGCCTATGGCTACACCTTC. Residues: CASREGSNAYGYTF.

This clone was detected only once. The chain links TRBV7-2 to TRBJ1-2; D is uncertain. Trimming left V 5 bases short and J 4 bases short, with 14 bases between. The germline V gene has CDR1 SGHTA and CDR2 FQGNSA. CDR3 size: 14 residues. This chain's CDR3 is CASSPRLRSYGYTF. The CDR3 DNA reads as TGTGCCAGCAGCCCCCGGTTGAGGTCCTATGGCTACACCTTC.

V usage is TRBV10-3 and J usage is TRBJ2-1; 12 positions agree with TRBD2. Germline lookup yields CDR1 ENHRY and CDR2 SYGVKD. V lost 10 bases to trimming and J lost 9 bases; unmatched junction nucleotides: 13. This CDR3 has 15 residues. Here the CDR3 DNA reads TGTGCCACCCAAGTTGGGACTAGCGGGCACACTGAGCAGTTCTTC. Protein sequence: CATQVGTSGHTEQFF.

V gene TRBV28 combines with J gene TRBJ2-2; D ambiguous. Looked up from germline, CDR1 is MDHEN and CDR2 is SYDVKM. V gave up 7 bases and J gave up 7 bases, with 16 bases separating them. This CDR3 region has 14 residues. The CDR3 loop reads CASTPPDMNGELFF. The CDR3 DNA sequence: TGTGCCAGCACCCCTCCAGATATGAACGGGGAGCTGTTTTTT.

The chain links TRBV7-9 to TRBJ2-5; 7 nucleotides align to TRBD2. Per germline, CDR1 SEHNR and CDR2 FQNEAQ (reference sequence). V lost 5 bases, J lost 1 base, and 4 bases stayed unmatched. The CDR3 sequence is 14 residues long. CDR3 DNA sequence: TGTGCCAGCAGCCGAGGCGGGGGCCAAGAGACCCAGTACTTC. It is translated as CASSRGGGQETQYF. The full variable domain, with the rest looked up from reference TRBV7-9 and TRBJ2-5, is DTGVSQNPRHKITKRGQNVTFRCDPISEHNRLYWYRQTLGQGPEFLTYFQNEAQLEKSRLLSDRFSAERPKGSFSTLEIQRTEQGDSAMYLCASSRGGGQETQYFGPGTRLLVL.

The chain couples TRBV5-6 to TRBJ2-1; D uncertain. V gave up 2 bases and J gave up 8 bases, with 8 bases separating them. Per the germline V gene, CDR1 is SGHDT and CDR2 is YYEEEE. The CDR3 spans 12 residues. This chain's CDR3 is CASSFPRHEQFF. The CDR3 nucleotides are TGTGCCAGCAGCTTCCCCCGCCATGAGCAGTTCTTC.

The chain links TRBV9 to TRBJ1-1, with D unclear. The ends were cut back, 6 bases at V and 1 base at J, with 13 bases in the middle. From germline, CDR1 is SGDLS and CDR2 YYNGEE. The CDR3 has 14 amino acids. The CDR3 coding sequence is TGTGCCAGCAACCCCTCCGGGCAGAACACTGAAGCTTTCTTT. Protein product: CASNPSGQNTEAFF.

The chain combines TRBV29-1 with TRBJ2-7; 7 nucleotides line up with TRBD2. Germline CDR1 is SQVTM and CDR2 is ANQGSEA. V was clipped by 4 bases and J by 2 bases; unmatched bases: 5. This CDR3 spans 13 amino acids. The chain's CDR3 is CSVGSSGAYEQYF. The CDR3 DNA follows: TGCAGCGTTGGTTCCAGCGGGGCCTACGAGCAGTACTTC.

The CDR3 loop reads CASSPYESTSTDTQYF. CDR3 nucleotide sequence: TGTGCCAGCTCACCCTATGAAAGTACTAGCACAGATACGCAGTATTTT. The V gene is TRBV18, the J gene TRBJ2-3; D is ambiguous. Trimming cost V 3 bases and J 0 bases, with 13 bases left between them. The germline V gene encodes CDR1 KGHSH and CDR2 LQKENI. The CDR3 consists of 16 residues. Full variable domain (missing parts from reference TRBV18 and TRBJ2-3): NAGVMQNPRHLVRRRGQEARLRCSPMKGHSHVYWYRQLPEEGLKFMVYLQKENIIDESGMPKERFSAEFPKEGPSILRIQQVVRGDSAAYFCASSPYESTSTDTQYFGPGTRLTVL.

V gene TRBV13 combines with J gene TRBJ2-7, with a tentative D call TRBD1 (5 bases). Trimming removed 3 bases at V and 3 bases at J, with 18 bases between. CDR3 length equals 16 residues. Germline CDR1 reads PRHDT; CDR2 reads FYEKMQ (reference sequence). CDR3 nucleotides: TGTGCCAGCAGCTTTCTTTTAGGGGCGAACTTCTACGAGCAGTACTTC. It specifies CASSFLLGANFYEQYF.

This chain connects TRBV2 to TRBJ2-7; unclear D gene. The CDR3 extends over 14 amino acids. Germline V gene sequence: CDR1 SNHLY, CDR2 FYNNEI. V was shortened by 5 bases and J by 6 bases, with 17 bases between the two germline ends. The CDR3, as DNA: TGTGCCAGCAGTCGACGTAGTGGACCGCTCGAGCAGTACTTC. Translated: CASSRRSGPLEQYF.

This clone was recorded at least ten times. The V gene is TRBV7-8, the J gene TRBJ1-1, with D possibly matching TRBD1 (6 bases). V shed 3 bases and J shed 5 bases, with 10 bases lying between them. The CDR3 spans 13 residues. Per the germline V gene, CDR1 is SGHVS and CDR2 is FQNEAQ. As DNA, the CDR3 is TGTGCCAGCAGCTTCCCCGGACAGACTGAAGCTTTCTTT. This sequence encodes CASSFPGQTEAFF.

CDR3 loop: CSVEDSGANVLTF. The CDR3 DNA reads as TGCAGCGTTGAGGATTCTGGGGCCAACGTCCTGACTTTC. The chain links TRBV29-1 to TRBJ2-6; D unclear. Trimming took 3 bases from V and 1 from J, leaving 4 bases between them. Per the germline V gene, CDR1 is SQVTM and CDR2 is ANQGSEA. CDR3 length: 13 residues.

V usage is TRBV11-2 and J usage is TRBJ1-1; D unresolved. This CDR3 is 11 amino acids long. Trimming cost V 2 bases and J 7 bases, with 5 bases left between them. The germline V gene has CDR1 SGHAT and CDR2 FQNNGV. The CDR3: CASSLLGEAFF. DNA for the CDR3: TGTGCCAGCAGCTTATTGGGTGAAGCTTTCTTT.

V usage is TRBV5-4 and J usage is TRBJ1-4; no clear D. This CDR3 is built from 14 residues. Trimming removed 3 bases from V and 4 bases from J, with 10 bases in between. The germline V gene has CDR1 SGHNT and CDR2 YYREEE (reference sequence). The CDR3 here is CASSSGTDNEKLFF. CDR3 DNA: TGTGCCAGCAGCTCGGGAACGGATAATGAAAAACTGTTTTTT.

This rearrangement joins TRBV28 to TRBJ2-4; 9 bases map to TRBD1. This CDR3 region has 16 residues. Germline CDR1 reads MDHEN; CDR2 reads SYDVKM. V shed 4 bases and J 0 bases; nucleotides not matched to a gene: 4. DNA of the CDR3: TGTGCCAGCAGTTCTCCGGGACAGGGAGCCAAAAACATTCAGTACTTC. As protein: CASSSPGQGAKNIQYF.

The rearrangement joins TRBV7-6 to TRBJ2-7; the match to TRBD1 covers 9 bases. This CDR3 region has 12 residues. The V gene's germline CDR1 is SGHVS and CDR2 FNYEAQ. The junction had 0 bases not matched to a gene; V was cut back by 5 bases and J by 4 bases. CDR3 residues: CASSGTGYEQYF. The CDR3 DNA reads TGTGCCAGCAGCGGGACAGGGTACGAGCAGTACTTC.

The chain uses TRBV28 and TRBJ1-2, with 7 bases identical to TRBD1. Germline CDR1 is MDHEN and CDR2 is SYDVKM. The CDR3 consists of 15 residues. J lost 0 bases, V lost 3 bases, and 4 bases had no gene match. The CDR3 DNA sequence: TGTGCCAGCAGTTTTCCTGACAGGGCTAACTATGGCTACACCTTC. Amino acid sequence: CASSFPDRANYGYTF.

The chain is built from TRBV7-8 and TRBJ2-5; 13 bases are shared with TRBD2. Germline values: CDR1 SGHVS, CDR2 FQNEAQ. V was pared by 3 bases and J by 7 bases, with 8 bases of the junction left unmatched. The length of the CDR3 is 16 residues. The chain's CDR3 is CASSFSTSGGRVTQYF. The CDR3 DNA reads as TGTGCCAGCAGCTTTTCGACTAGCGGGGGGCGAGTGACCCAGTACTTC.